This T cell receptor (beta chain) was captured by sequencing in a study of T cells in women clearing cervical HPV infection. On this clone itself: The observed sequence ends 3 residues before the CDR3 terminus, with the missing tail filled in from the germline J gene. Other nucleotide sequences in the sample specify the same CDR3.

V shed 2 bases and J 6 bases; nucleotides not matched to a gene: 7. CDR3 length: 15 amino acids. Per germline, CDR1 SGHVS and CDR2 FQNEAQ. Method: immunoSEQ multiplex PCR; TCRdb's copy keeps in-frame clones and lacks some. The sample table includes approximately 35,000 clones. The source of this sequence is a woman aged 18 to 75 with a cervical HPV16 infection that either progressed to CIN3+ or cleared (not recorded which). The chain links TRBV7-8 to TRBJ1-2; 9 bases agree with TRBD1. The sequenced sample was blood buffy coat. The CDR3 here is CASSLTGGAGDGYTF. Incomplete CDR3 DNA: TGTGCCAGCAGCTTAACAGGGGGCGCAGGAGATGGC.